A selection of T cell receptor beta chains follows, all from one sample in a study of tumor-infiltrating lymphocytes in primary liver carcinoma. Using its own MiXCR run on the multiplex PCR reads, TCRdb lists one record per CDR3 protein. The repertoire has 44,000 or so distinct CDR3 sequences, less than 75% of them found once; the top ten carry less than 35%. The sequenced material came from liver tumor tissue from sampling region 5. Every receptor here comes from a man aged 40-49 years with primary liver carcinoma and hepatitis B virus infection. CDR3s include the opening cysteine and the closing phenylalanine or tryptophan. D genes are given only for firm matches. Clone size, where shown, is once, few, many, or a class for clones that have expanded.

cdr3_nt: TGTGTCATCAGGGACGCTAACGGGGACGAGCAGTACTTC
cdr3_aa: CVIRDANGDEQYF
d_call: .
v_call: TRBV6-1
j_call: TRBJ2-7
clone_size: .

cdr3_nt: TGTGCCAGCTGTTGCCGGGTCATCGGTAGGCTAGGGAACGAGCAGTACTTC
cdr3_aa: CASCCRVIGRLGNEQYF
d_call: .
v_call: TRBV6-5
j_call: TRBJ2-7
clone_size: .

cdr3_nt: TGTGCCAGGTGTTACTCGAGAGGGAAGGCTGAAGCTTTCTTT
cdr3_aa: CARCYSRGKAEAFF
d_call: .
v_call: TRBV6-5
j_call: TRBJ1-1
clone_size: .

cdr3_nt: TGCGCCAGCGGCCAGGCGGGGGGATACAATGAGCAGTTCTTC
cdr3_aa: CASGQAGGYNEQFF
d_call: TRBD2
v_call: TRBV4-1
j_call: TRBJ2-1
clone_size: few

cdr3_nt: TGTGTCAGCAGTTTAACACTGGACACCGGGGAGCTGTTTTTT
cdr3_aa: CVSSLTLDTGELFF
d_call: .
v_call: TRBV6-5
j_call: TRBJ2-2
clone_size: .

cdr3_nt: TGTGCCAGTAGCTCGCGCCCCAGCGGGGGGATCTATAAGCAGTTCTTC
cdr3_aa: CASSSRPSGGIYKQFF
d_call: TRBD2
v_call: TRBV11-2
j_call: TRBJ2-1
clone_size: .

cdr3_nt: TGTGCCATCAGTATACAGAGGGGCCCCGGGGAGCTGTTTTTT
cdr3_aa: CAISIQRGPGELFF
d_call: .
v_call: TRBV10-3
j_call: TRBJ2-2
clone_size: many

cdr3_nt: TGTGCCTCCAGCCGAAATCGGCTCGACTACGAGCAGTACTTC
cdr3_aa: CASSRNRLDYEQYF
d_call: .
v_call: TRBV6-1
j_call: TRBJ2-7
clone_size: many

cdr3_nt: TGTGCCAGCAGTTCCCTAAGCAGCACAGATACGCAGTATTTT
cdr3_aa: CASSSLSSTDTQYF
d_call: .
v_call: TRBV6-1
j_call: TRBJ2-3
clone_size: many

cdr3_nt: TGCAGTGCTAGTGAGGGGAGGTACGAGCAGTACTTC
cdr3_aa: CSASEGRYEQYF
d_call: .
v_call: TRBV20-1
j_call: TRBJ2-7
clone_size: .

cdr3_nt: TGTACCAGCAGTTATCCGCGTTATGAGCAGTACTTC
cdr3_aa: CTSSYPRYEQYF
d_call: .
v_call: TRBV6-6
j_call: TRBJ2-7
clone_size: once